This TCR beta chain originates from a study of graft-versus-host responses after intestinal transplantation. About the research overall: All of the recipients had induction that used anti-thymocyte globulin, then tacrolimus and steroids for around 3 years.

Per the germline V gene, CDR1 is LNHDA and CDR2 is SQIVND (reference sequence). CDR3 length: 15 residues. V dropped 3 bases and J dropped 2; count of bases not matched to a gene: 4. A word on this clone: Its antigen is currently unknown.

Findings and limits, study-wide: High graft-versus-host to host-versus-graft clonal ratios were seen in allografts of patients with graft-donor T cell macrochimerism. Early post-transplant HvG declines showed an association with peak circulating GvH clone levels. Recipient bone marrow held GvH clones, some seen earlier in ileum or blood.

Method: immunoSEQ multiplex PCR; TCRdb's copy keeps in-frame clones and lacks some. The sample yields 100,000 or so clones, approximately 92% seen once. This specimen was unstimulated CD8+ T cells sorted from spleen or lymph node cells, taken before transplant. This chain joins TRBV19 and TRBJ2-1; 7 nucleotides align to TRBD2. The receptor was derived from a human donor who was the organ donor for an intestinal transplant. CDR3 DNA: TGTGCCAGTAGTATGGGGGGAGGGACCTACAATGAGCAGTTCTTC. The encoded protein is CASSMGGGTYNEQFF.